This T cell receptor beta chain was recorded in a study of blood T cell repertoires in COVID-19. This clone turned up a few times. Here immunoSEQ multiplex PCR was the method, and the copy in TCRdb shows in-frame clones only, minus some. The sample shows some 390,000 clones, around 87% of them seen only once. The CDR3 is 14 residues long. Germline-derived CDR1 and CDR2 are LNHDA and SQIVND (reference sequence). The J segment lost 5 bases and the V segment lost 6 bases, leaving 5 bases of the junction unmatched. This clonotype was obtained from a human donor in a cohort sampled during active COVID-19. Sequencing used peripheral blood. The chain carries TRBV19 and TRBJ1-5, with 9 nucleotides matching TRBD1. The CDR3 region is CASRTTGGDQPQHF. CDR3 DNA sequence: TGTGCCAGTAGAACGACAGGGGGGGATCAGCCCCAGCATTTT.